The 31 T cell receptor beta chains reported below all come from one sample, sequenced in a study of blood T cell repertoires in COVID-19. Clones were sequenced by immunoSEQ multiplex PCR, and TCRdb holds only the in-frame ones, with some missing. The sample contains 150,000 to 180,000 clones, under 95% of which appear only once. Material: peripheral blood. The receptors originated from a man aged 50 or older with acute or convalescent COVID-19.

This clone appeared a few times. The J gene is TRBJ2-1, the V gene TRBV19; 8 bases are a match to TRBD2. The CDR3 loop spans 16 amino acids. From germline, CDR1 is LNHDA and CDR2 SQIVND (reference sequence). V was pared by 2 bases and J by 7 bases, with 10 bases of the junction left unmatched. In DNA, the CDR3 is TGTGCCAGTAGTATAATCCCAGCGGGGGTATTGAATGAGCAGTTCTTC. Protein product: CASSIIPAGVLNEQFF.

The chain couples TRBV5-1 to TRBJ2-1; D is possibly TRBD1 (5 bases). V lost 4 bases and J 5 bases, leaving 22 bases between the germline ends. From germline, CDR1 is SGHRS and CDR2 YFSETQ. The CDR3 contains 17 residues. The CDR3 DNA is TGCGCCAGCAGCCTTGGCCGGAAGCTCGGACATGACAATGAGCAGTTCTTC. It encodes CASSLGRKLGHDNEQFF.

The gene calls are TRBV11-2 and TRBJ1-1; 10 bases are a match to TRBD1. Looked up from germline, CDR1 is SGHAT and CDR2 is FQNNGV. V trimming: 3 bases; J trimming: 4 bases; junction bases outside the gene matches: 14. CDR3 length: 18 amino acids. CDR3 protein: CASSFPSWDRGSGTEAFF. CDR3 nucleotides: TGTGCCAGCAGCTTCCCTTCCTGGGACAGGGGAAGTGGCACTGAAGCTTTCTTT. The variable domain in full, with the rest retrieved from reference TRBV11-2 and TRBJ1-1, is EAGVAQSPRYKIIEKRQSVAFWCNPISGHATLYWYQQILGQGPKLLIQFQNNGVVDDSQLPKDRFSAERLKGVDSTLKIQPAKLEDSAVYLCASSFPSWDRGSGTEAFFGQGTRLTVV.

The CDR3 loop reads CASSYGTGGGYTF. For the CDR3, the DNA is TGTGCCAGCAGTTACGGGACAGGGGGTGGCTACACCTTC. The chain uses TRBV6-6 and TRBJ1-2; 11 bases agree with TRBD1. V trimming: 2 bases; J trimming: 7 bases; junction bases outside the gene matches: 0. The germline V gene has CDR1 MNHNY and CDR2 SVGAGI (reference sequence). CDR3 length equals 13 residues.

The V gene is TRBV7-6, the J gene TRBJ1-1, with D tentatively TRBD1 (6 bases). The CDR3 totals 14 residues. Trimming pared 7 bases from V and 1 base from J, leaving 13 bases between. The germline CDR1 and CDR2 sequences are SGHVS and FNYEAQ. CDR3 DNA sequence: TGTGCCAGCACCCCTGGGACAACGAACACTGAAGCTTTCTTT. Amino acids: CASTPGTTNTEAFF.

Within the sample, this clone is medium-sized (0.01 to 0.1%). The chain couples TRBV4-1 to TRBJ1-4, with D unclear. Germline V gives CDR1 MGHRA, CDR2 YSYEKL. V was clipped by 3 bases and J by 6 bases, with 5 bases between them. This CDR3 contains 12 residues. CDR3 sequence (DNA): TGCGCCAGCAGCCATATTGATGAAAAACTGTTTTTT. This translates into CASSHIDEKLFF.

The V call is TRBV4-1, the J call TRBJ2-7; TRBD2 agrees at 8 bases. Germline trimming cut 1 base from V and 3 bases from J; bases unmatched to any gene: 5. This CDR3 is built from 15 residues. Looked up from germline, CDR1 is MGHRA and CDR2 is YSYEKL. The CDR3 sequence: CASSQGASGYYEQYF. The CDR3 DNA reads as TGCGCCAGCAGCCAAGGGGCTAGCGGGTACTACGAGCAGTACTTC.

This sequence joins TRBV5-5 and TRBJ1-6; a possible D gene is TRBD1 (6 bases). The CDR3 has 16 residues. The germline V gene encodes CDR1 SGHKS and CDR2 YYEKEE (reference sequence). The germline V and J ends were trimmed by 3 bases and 7 bases, with 17 bases remaining between them. CDR3: CASSSSHRAGNSPLHF. CDR3 DNA: TGTGCCAGCAGCTCCTCGCACAGGGCCGGGAATTCACCCCTCCACTTT.

This chain connects TRBV7-6 to TRBJ2-1; D remains ambiguous. There are 16 residues in the CDR3. The ends were cut back, 1 base at V and 0 bases at J, with 10 bases in the middle. Germline CDR1 and CDR2: SGHVS and FNYEAQ. CDR3 in DNA: TGTGCCAGCAGCTTAGACCCTGGTAGCTCCTACAATGAGCAGTTCTTC. Translated: CASSLDPGSSYNEQFF.

This clone was counted once. The V gene is TRBV19, the J gene TRBJ1-5; TRBD1 agrees at 12 bases. CDR3 size: 18 residues. V dropped 3 bases and J dropped 4; count of bases not matched to a gene: 10. CDR1 is LNHDA, CDR2 SQIVND, per germline (reference sequence). In DNA form, the CDR3 reads TGTGCCAGTAGTATTTGGGACTCGGGACAGGGGGCAAATCAGCCCCAGCATTTT. It specifies CASSIWDSGQGANQPQHF.

Concerning this clone itself: Likely a read error: the CDR3 ends without its conserved phenylalanine or tryptophan. The limits of the CDR3 on the DNA are not certain, so only TCRdb's listed CDR3 is given. The chain is built from TRBV29-1 and TRBJ1-1. The CDR3 length equals 8 residues, ends included. The V gene's germline CDR1 is SQVTM and CDR2 ANQGSEA. This CDR3 reads CSVEDPVL.

This clone was found once. This chain uses TRBV25-1 with TRBJ1-5; D is unresolved. The CDR3 consists of 14 residues. The germline V gene encodes CDR1 MGHDK and CDR2 SYGVNS. The V end was cut by 4 bases, the J end by 0 bases, with 7 bases between. The CDR3 nucleotides read TGTGCCAGCAGTGGCATAGATAGCAATCAGCCCCAGCATTTT. Translated, it gives CASSGIDSNQPQHF.

This chain joins TRBV28 and TRBJ2-3; maybe TRBD1 (6 bases). The germline gives CDR1 MDHEN, CDR2 SYDVKM. There are 15 residues in the CDR3. Trimming took 3 bases from V and 1 from J, leaving 11 bases between them. The CDR3 coding sequence is TGTGCCAGCAGTTTCTCTGCAGGGGGCACAGATACGCAGTATTTT. This sequence encodes CASSFSAGGTDTQYF.

The CDR3 loop is CASSDGQYNSPLHF. The CDR3 DNA is TGTGCCAGCAGTGATGGGCAGTATAATTCACCCCTCCACTTT. The chain is built from TRBV2 and TRBJ1-6; D remains ambiguous. The germline gives CDR1 SNHLY, CDR2 FYNNEI. Trimming pared 3 bases from V and 4 bases from J, leaving 7 bases between. The CDR3 extends over 14 amino acids.

The rearrangement uses TRBV18 and TRBJ1-1, with TRBD1 matching 7 bases. The CDR3 runs 14 residues. With V trimmed by 3 bases and J by 2 bases, 3 bases remained unmatched. Germline loops: CDR1 KGHSH, CDR2 LQKENI. DNA for the CDR3: TGTGCCAGCTCACCGGGGACAGAAAACACTGAAGCTTTCTTT. This translates into CASSPGTENTEAFF.

CDR3 in DNA: TGTGCCAGCAGTTTATACACGGGGACTGAAGCTTTCTTT. As protein: CASSLYTGTEAFF. The chain joins TRBV27 to TRBJ1-1, with D unclear. Trimming left V 1 base short and J 5 bases short, with 8 bases between. Germline V gene data show CDR1 as MNHEY and CDR2 as SMNVEV (reference sequence). The CDR3 is made up of 13 amino acids.

In this sample, this clone turned up once. This rearrangement joins TRBV4-2 to TRBJ2-1; 7 positions agree with TRBD2. Trimming cost V 4 bases and J 9 bases; bases outside gene matches: 6. The CDR3 contains 13 residues. Germline loops: CDR1 LGHNA, CDR2 YNFKEQ. CDR3 DNA: TGTGCCAGCAGCCCGGAACTAGCGCGTGAGCAGTTCTTC. As protein: CASSPELAREQFF.

The V call is TRBV2, the J call TRBJ1-5; 7 bases fit TRBD1. V lost 5 bases and J lost 5; bases outside the gene matches: 9. The CDR3 is 15 residues long. Looked up from germline, CDR1 is SNHLY and CDR2 is FYNNEI. The CDR3 DNA reads as TGTGCCAGCAGTCCCGACAGGGAAGGAGATCAGCCCCAGCATTTT. Translation: CASSPDREGDQPQHF.

The chain links TRBV6-5 to TRBJ2-5; 15 bases align to TRBD2. In germline, CDR1 is MNHEY, CDR2 SVGAGI. The CDR3 has 15 residues. With 3 bases clipped from V and 10 bases from J, the junction kept 6 bases outside the gene matches. CDR3 residues: CASSYGTSGGFDQYF. The CDR3 DNA is TGTGCCAGCAGTTATGGGACTAGCGGGGGGTTTGACCAGTACTTC.

There are a few counts of this clone. The V and J genes are TRBV12-3 or TRBV12-4 and TRBJ1-2; a possible D gene is TRBD1 (6 bases). The CDR3 has 13 amino acids. V was clipped by 3 bases and J by 8 bases, with 13 bases between them. CDR3 in amino acids: CASSLNREGGYTF. The DNA of the CDR3 is TGTGCCAGCAGTTTGAACAGGGAGGGAGGCTACACCTTC.

The chain combines TRBV7-2 with TRBJ1-5; D is ambiguous. V dropped 3 bases and J dropped 9 bases, with 12 bases sitting between them. CDR3 length: 13 residues. The germline CDR1 and CDR2 sequences are SGHTA and FQGNSA. The chain's CDR3 is CASSFRGWGPQHF. The CDR3 DNA reads TGTGCCAGCAGCTTTAGAGGGTGGGGGCCCCAGCATTTT.

A few counts support this clone. The chain is built from TRBV6-5 and TRBJ1-6; no clear D gene. CDR1 is MNHEY, CDR2 SVGAGI, per germline. V lost 4 bases and J lost 0, with 7 bases in between. CDR3 length: 15 amino acids. CDR3 sequence (DNA): TGTGCCAGCAGTTCCAAGAGCTCCTATAATTCACCCCTCCACTTT. Residues: CASSSKSSYNSPLHF.

The chain combines TRBV15 with TRBJ1-2; 8 bases agree with TRBD1. In germline, CDR1 is LNHNV, CDR2 YYDKDF (reference sequence). After removal of 4 bases from V and 2 bases from J, the junction contained 3 bases not matched to a gene. This CDR3 is 14 amino acids long. CDR3 sequence: CATSNDRGNYGYTF. DNA for the CDR3: TGTGCCACCAGCAATGACAGGGGAAACTATGGCTACACCTTC. The whole variable domain, remainder taken from reference TRBV15 and TRBJ1-2, is DAMVIQNPRYQVTQFGKPVTLSCSQTLNHNVMYWYQQKSSQAPKLLFHYYDKDFNNEADTPDNFQSRRPNTSFCFLDIRSPGLGDTAMYLCATSNDRGNYGYTFGSGTRLTVV.

The V gene is TRBV19, the J gene TRBJ2-2, with 9 bases matching TRBD1. The CDR3 is 14 amino acids. The V gene end was trimmed by 10 bases and the J gene end by 5 bases; junction bases not matched to a gene: 8. The germline CDR1 and CDR2 sequences are LNHDA and SQIVND (reference sequence). This CDR3 reads CATTLQGATGELFF. Written as DNA, the CDR3 is TGTGCCACCACCTTACAGGGGGCGACCGGGGAGCTGTTTTTT.

The chain uses TRBV11-3 and TRBJ2-3; D ambiguous. In germline, CDR1 is SGHNT, CDR2 YENEEA. V was clipped by 4 bases and J by 0 bases, with 14 bases between them. This CDR3 comprises 16 residues. CDR3 sequence (DNA): TGTGCCAGCAGCTCCGTGACTGAGTCTAGCACAGATACGCAGTATTTT. Encoded protein: CASSSVTESSTDTQYF.

The chain is built from TRBV7-3 and TRBJ1-3, with D perhaps TRBD1 (6 bases). Looked up from germline, CDR1 is SGHTA and CDR2 is FQGTGA. The CDR3 has 15 amino acids. Trimming removed 1 base from V and 2 bases from J, with 9 bases in between. The CDR3 region is CASSLNSGAGNTIYF. The CDR3 DNA reads TGTGCCAGCAGCTTAAACTCAGGGGCTGGAAACACCATATATTTT.

V usage is TRBV30 and J usage is TRBJ2-1; unclear D gene. The ends were cut back, 3 bases at V and 6 bases at J, with 9 bases in the middle. Germline V gene sequence: CDR1 GTSNPN, CDR2 SVGIG (reference sequence). This CDR3 is built from 12 residues. The CDR3 here is CAWSELSNEQFF. The CDR3 coding sequence is TGTGCCTGGAGCGAACTGAGCAATGAGCAGTTCTTC.

This chain joins TRBV9 and TRBJ2-7, with TRBD2 matching over 8 bases. Trimming at V came to 2 bases and at J to 2 bases, leaving 6 bases not matched to a gene. Germline CDR1 SGDLS, CDR2 YYNGEE. This CDR3 contains 15 residues. Here the CDR3 DNA reads TGTGCCAGCAGCGTTCTAGCGGGCACGACCTACGAGCAGTACTTC. Translation: CASSVLAGTTYEQYF.

CDR3 coding DNA: TGTGCCAGCAGTAGAGGGGGTTCCAATCAGCCCCAGCATTTT. This codes for CASSRGGSNQPQHF. The genes are TRBV6-2 or TRBV6-3 and TRBJ1-5; a possible D gene is TRBD1 (6 bases). V was cut by 5 bases and J by 3 bases, with 11 bases left in between. Germline V gene sequence: CDR1 MNHEY, CDR2 SVGEGT. The CDR3 is 14 residues long.

The J gene is TRBJ2-7, the V gene TRBV11-2; 7 bases line up with TRBD2. Germline V gene sequence: CDR1 SGHAT, CDR2 FQNNGV. After removal of 3 bases from V and 1 base from J, the junction contained 12 bases not matched to a gene. CDR3 length equals 17 residues. CDR3 in amino acids: CASSFTQTPSGSYEQYF. Written as DNA, the CDR3 is TGTGCCAGCAGCTTCACCCAGACGCCTAGCGGATCCTACGAGCAGTACTTC.

This clone was counted only a few times. The V and J genes are TRBV3-1 (or the pseudogene TRBV3-2) and TRBJ2-2; tentative D call: TRBD1 (6 bases). Germline-derived CDR1 and CDR2 are LGHDT and YNNKEL (reference sequence). The CDR3 length is 16 residues. The ends were cut back, 4 bases at V and 2 bases at J, with 14 bases in the middle. The DNA of the CDR3 is TGTGCCAGCAGCCGGCATGGGGGCGCCAACACCGGGGAGCTGTTTTTT. It codes for CASSRHGGANTGELFF.